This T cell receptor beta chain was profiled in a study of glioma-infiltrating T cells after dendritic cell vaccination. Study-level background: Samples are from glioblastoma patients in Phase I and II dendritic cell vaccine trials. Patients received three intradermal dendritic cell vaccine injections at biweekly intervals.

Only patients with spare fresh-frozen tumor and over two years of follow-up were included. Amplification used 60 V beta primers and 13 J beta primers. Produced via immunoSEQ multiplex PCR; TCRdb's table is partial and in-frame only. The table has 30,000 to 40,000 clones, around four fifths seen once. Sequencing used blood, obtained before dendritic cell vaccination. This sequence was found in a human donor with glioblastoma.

The CDR3 region has the DNA TGCGCCAGCAGCTTATTCCCCGGTGGGTCCCAGGGCGGGGAGCTGTTTTTT. This translates into CASSLFPGGSQGGELFF. The gene calls are TRBV5-1 and TRBJ2-2; D is perhaps TRBD1 (5 bases). Trimming took 2 bases from V and 7 from J, leaving 21 bases between them. Germline V gene sequence: CDR1 SGHRS, CDR2 YFSETQ. The CDR3 has 17 residues.